These T cell receptor beta chains were read from a single sample in a study of T cell repertoires in cytomegalovirus infection. TCRdb independently ran MiXCR on the reads; one entry per CDR3 protein. The table lists about 900,000 distinct CDR3 sequences, around a third of them singletons, with over 12% in the top ten. The antigens for these receptors are not known. Sequences were derived from cultured CD8+ T cells from PBMCs, sampled from culture after CMV antigen stimulation. These receptors were collected from a human donor in good health (CMV status not recorded). Some clones in this sample may be carry-over from other donors' samples. Both conserved end residues are part of each CDR3. Each record gives: clone size, V gene, D gene, J gene, CDR3 protein, CDR3 DNA. D genes are given only for firm matches. Clone size is not always given. Where it is, it says once, few, many or a class for expanded clones.

abundance: many; v_gene: TRBV3-1; d_gene: NA; j_gene: TRBJ1-3; CDR3aa: CASSQVSISGNTIYF; CDR3nt: TGTGCCAGCAGCCAAGTATCCATTTCTGGAAACACCATATATTTT
abundance: NA; v_gene: TRBV6-6; d_gene: TRBD1; j_gene: TRBJ1-2; CDR3aa: CASSSSTGGNYGYTF; CDR3nt: TGTGCCAGCAGTTCGTCGACAGGGGGCAACTATGGCTACACCTTC
abundance: NA; v_gene: TRBV12-3/TRBV12-4; d_gene: TRBD1; j_gene: TRBJ1-5; CDR3aa: CTSTITGGIRQPQHF; CDR3nt: TGTACCAGCACTATAACAGGGGGGATCAGACAGCCCCAGCATTTT
abundance: many; v_gene: TRBV7-6; d_gene: NA; j_gene: TRBJ2-7; CDR3aa: CASSLVRGTRSYEQYF; CDR3nt: TGTGCCAGCAGCTTAGTGAGGGGCACAAGGTCCTACGAGCAGTACTTC
abundance: NA; v_gene: TRBV7-3; d_gene: NA; j_gene: TRBJ2-1; CDR3aa: CASSQRSQNPEQFF; CDR3nt: TGTGCCAGCAGCCAAAGGTCCCAAAACCCTGAGCAGTTCTTC
abundance: few; v_gene: TRBV7-6; d_gene: NA; j_gene: TRBJ2-1; CDR3aa: CASSLRIGGPYNEQFF; CDR3nt: TGTGCTAGCAGCTTAAGGATCGGGGGACCCTACAATGAGCAGTTCTTC
abundance: NA; v_gene: TRBV19; d_gene: NA; j_gene: TRBJ2-3; CDR3aa: CASSRLDLGETTDTQYF; CDR3nt: TGTGCCAGTAGTAGGCTCGATTTGGGGGAAACAACAGATACGCAGTATTTT
abundance: many; v_gene: TRBV7-6; d_gene: NA; j_gene: TRBJ1-5; CDR3aa: CASSPAAGQSGQPQHF; CDR3nt: TGTGCCAGCAGCCCGGCCGCAGGGCAATCGGGTCAGCCCCAGCATTTT
abundance: NA; v_gene: TRBV12-3/TRBV12-4; d_gene: TRBD1; j_gene: TRBJ1-2; CDR3aa: CASSFSQGAGRYGYTF; CDR3nt: TGTGCCAGCAGCTTTTCCCAGGGGGCAGGCCGCTATGGCTACACCTTC
abundance: few; v_gene: TRBV2; d_gene: NA; j_gene: TRBJ1-6; CDR3aa: CASSEVRDSPLHF; CDR3nt: TGTGCCAGCAGTGAGGTCCGGGATTCACCCCTCCACTTT
abundance: few; v_gene: TRBV6-1; d_gene: NA; j_gene: TRBJ2-2; CDR3aa: CASSEAEILYTGELFF; CDR3nt: TGTGCCAGCAGTGAAGCAGAGATATTATACACCGGGGAGCTGTTTTTT
abundance: NA; v_gene: TRBV5-1; d_gene: NA; j_gene: TRBJ1-2; CDR3aa: CASSPGVAFDYGYTF; CDR3nt: TGCGCCAGCAGCCCCGGGGTTGCATTTGACTATGGCTACACCTTC
abundance: many; v_gene: TRBV6-2/TRBV6-3; d_gene: NA; j_gene: TRBJ2-1; CDR3aa: CATLEDRLYNEQFF; CDR3nt: TGTGCCACCCTAGAAGACAGACTCTACAATGAGCAGTTCTTC
abundance: few; v_gene: TRBV4-1; d_gene: NA; j_gene: TRBJ1-5; CDR3aa: CASSQGALQGEYSDQPQHF; CDR3nt: TGCGCCAGCAGCCAAGGGGCCCTACAAGGGGAATATTCCGATCAGCCCCAGCATTTT
abundance: NA; v_gene: TRBV15; d_gene: NA; j_gene: TRBJ2-1; CDR3aa: CATSRDRNEQFF; CDR3nt: TGTGCCACCAGCAGAGATCGAAATGAGCAGTTCTTC
abundance: NA; v_gene: TRBV4-2; d_gene: NA; j_gene: TRBJ2-7; CDR3aa: CASSQDLGVYEQYF; CDR3nt: TGTGCCAGCAGCCAAGATCTCGGAGTCTACGAGCAGTACTTC
abundance: NA; v_gene: TRBV9; d_gene: NA; j_gene: TRBJ2-6; CDR3aa: CASSVATTESSGANVLTF; CDR3nt: TGTGCCAGCAGCGTAGCTACTACAGAGAGCTCTGGGGCCAACGTCCTGACTTTC